Sequencing of this TCR beta chain was carried out in a study of T cell changes during pregnancy in multiple sclerosis. The protocol was immunoSEQ multiplex PCR, while the TCRdb copy is restricted to in-frame clones and leaves out a portion. The sample yields 35,000 to 45,000 clones, just under 95% seen once. This clone occurred once. The TCR sequence derives from a female donor with multiple sclerosis, enrolled in a pregnancy study. Sequenced here: CD8+ T cells from peripheral blood mononuclear cells, sampled in the third trimester of pregnancy.

The CDR3 nucleotides read TGTGCCAGCAGATGGGGACAGGGGAACACCGGGGAGCTGTTTTTT. This translates into CASRWGQGNTGELFF. This chain uses TRBV27 with TRBJ2-2; 9 bases align to TRBD1. Germline CDR1 and CDR2: MNHEY and SMNVEV (reference sequence). The CDR3 sequence is 15 residues long. Losses at the gene ends were 6 bases for V and 1 base for J; bases not matched to a gene: 3.